This T cell receptor (beta chain) was recorded in a study of T cell changes during pregnancy in multiple sclerosis. This clone has only one observation. This CDR3 is 13 amino acids long. Trimming pared 2 bases from V and 4 bases from J, leaving 7 bases between. CDR1 is SGHNT and CDR2 is YYREEE in the germline V gene (reference sequence). Libraries were prepared by immunoSEQ multiplex PCR; TCRdb keeps only in-frame clonotypes and omits some of them. The sample lists 79,000 or so clones, approximately 90% seen once, with roughly 2% in the top ten. The chain has TRBV5-4 and TRBJ1-3; D is uncertain. The clonotype was recovered from a female donor in good health, enrolled as a control in a pregnancy study. This sample comprised peripheral blood, obtained in the first trimester of pregnancy. CDR3 sequence reads: CASSFQLGNTIYF. CDR3 coding DNA: TGTGCCAGCAGCTTTCAACTCGGAAACACCATATATTTT.